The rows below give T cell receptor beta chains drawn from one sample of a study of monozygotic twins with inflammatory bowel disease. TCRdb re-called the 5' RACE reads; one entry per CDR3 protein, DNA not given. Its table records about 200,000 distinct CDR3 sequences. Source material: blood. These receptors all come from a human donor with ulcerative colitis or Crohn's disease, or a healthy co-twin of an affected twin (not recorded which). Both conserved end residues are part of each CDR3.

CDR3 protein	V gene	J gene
CSARDPSTHNYGYTF	TRBV20-1	TRBJ1-2
CSAVSSGGAYEQYF	TRBV20-1	TRBJ2-7
CASSHGTGGFPGSTDTQYF	TRBV7-3	TRBJ2-3
CSASVAGERYEQYF	TRBV20-1	TRBJ2-7
CASRISREGYNEQFF	TRBV7-2	TRBJ2-1
CASSQERGPQETQYF	TRBV5-4	TRBJ2-5
CAWSVLSNEKLFF	TRBV30	TRBJ1-4
CASSQVAGGAEQFF	TRBV14	TRBJ2-1
CASSLAPPENIQYF	TRBV7-9	TRBJ2-4
CASSLGQGVRGYTF	TRBV12-3/TRBV12-4	TRBJ1-2
CASRGTGLSEAFF	TRBV12-3/TRBV12-4	TRBJ1-1
CASSVMRPGVGEPQHF	TRBV2	TRBJ1-5
CASSHPRGYEQYF	TRBV4-1	TRBJ2-7
CASSPRGRDYNEQFF	TRBV2	TRBJ2-1
CASSPLGRGNTGELFF	TRBV12-3/TRBV12-4	TRBJ2-2
CASSLDPAYYEQYF	TRBV5-1	TRBJ2-7
CAISDKGGRSDGYTF	TRBV10-3	TRBJ1-2
CSARDLEVNGYTF	TRBV20-1	TRBJ1-2
CASSLAGRASQPQHF	TRBV5-6	TRBJ1-5
CASSPTDSGNTIYF	TRBV7-2	TRBJ1-3
CASNRIGNEQYF	TRBV10-2	TRBJ2-7
CASSPQYQETQYF	TRBV18	TRBJ2-5
CASSTMETQYF	TRBV2	TRBJ2-5
CASSPGTSDETQYF	TRBV28	TRBJ2-5
CATARGPNTEAFF	TRBV4-3	TRBJ1-1
CASSLALSVNTEAFF	TRBV7-9	TRBJ1-1
CASSAQGAGNTIYF	TRBV9	TRBJ1-3
CSAAPSLIRSGELFF	TRBV20-1	TRBJ2-2
CAISPGYSPLHF	TRBV10-3	TRBJ1-6
CASSRQWGGGATDTQYF	TRBV4-2	TRBJ2-3
CASSLGTSGSQEQFF	TRBV27	TRBJ2-1
CASSLWGSLRKGSNSPLHF	TRBV27	TRBJ1-6
CASSIRQGSNNEQFF	TRBV7-9	TRBJ2-1
CSARTGGLAGGLSYNEQFF	TRBV20-1	TRBJ2-1
CASSPLDRGNAFF	TRBV5-8	TRBJ1-1
CSALGQGYSYEQYF	TRBV20-1	TRBJ2-7
CASSGTGGPPQDTEAFF	TRBV5-1	TRBJ1-1
CASSFTGGLAKNIQYF	TRBV6-5	TRBJ2-4
CASTGGLGGYTF	TRBV10-2	TRBJ1-2
CASSNTGASNTEAFF	TRBV7-9	TRBJ1-1
CASSLPDTQYF	TRBV7-9	TRBJ2-3
CASSALAGGTDTQYF	TRBV9	TRBJ2-3
CASSAGFSGYYGYTF	TRBV6-1	TRBJ1-2
CASSSDSWNTEAFF	TRBV19	TRBJ1-1
CASSLPHEQFF	TRBV7-9	TRBJ2-1
CSAAPERDLNTEAFF	TRBV20-1	TRBJ1-1
CASSIRENTGELFF	TRBV19	TRBJ2-2
CASSPSGGSYEQYF	TRBV4-2	TRBJ2-7
CASSRAASTDTQYF	TRBV6-1	TRBJ2-3
CASSWTPSTDTQYF	TRBV6-1	TRBJ2-3
CASLQGLGRDEQFF	TRBV7-9	TRBJ2-1
CASSLPSDREETQYF	TRBV5-1	TRBJ2-5
CASSGGTGVYPSAEKLFF	TRBV4-1	TRBJ1-4
CASSQKQYNEQFF	TRBV4-1	TRBJ2-1
CASSLQTGKLFF	TRBV7-9	TRBJ1-4
CASTLTRGLNTEAFF	TRBV28	TRBJ1-1
CASSFRREMNTEAFF	TRBV12-3/TRBV12-4	TRBJ1-1
CASSLVSYEQYF	TRBV7-8	TRBJ2-7